This T cell receptor (beta chain) is from a study of blood T cell repertoires in COVID-19. The wider study: The cDNA or gDNA used as material had been derived from T cells, B-cell-depleted T cells, or PBMCs.

Only in-frame clones appear in the TCRdb table, and some are missing; sequencing was by immunoSEQ multiplex PCR. The sample carries 230,000 or so clones, 70% to 90% recorded once. V gave up 5 bases and J gave up 5 bases, with 16 bases separating them. The CDR3 spans 14 residues. The germline V gene has CDR1 SGHDN and CDR2 FVKESK. The genes are TRBV14 and TRBJ2-7; maybe TRBD2 (7 bases). Sequencing was carried out using PBMCs or T cells enriched from blood (not recorded which). This receptor was identified in a woman in her forties with acute COVID-19. CDR3 sequence (DNA): TGTGCCAGCAGCGAAGGGGGGGTCCGACACGAGCAGTACTTC. It translates to CASSEGGVRHEQYF. Full variable domain (missing parts from reference TRBV14 and TRBJ2-7): EAGVTQFPSHSVIEKGQTVTLRCDPISGHDNLYWYRRVMGKEIKFLLHFVKESKQDESGMPNNRFLAERTGGTYSTLKVQPAELEDSGVYFCASSEGGVRHEQYFGPGTRLTVT.